The clone carrying this TCR beta chain was detected many times. This record belongs to a study of blood T cell repertoires in COVID-19. Study context: COVID-19 samples, acute and convalescent, were from the United States, Italy and Spain.

V was trimmed by 0 bases and J by 2 bases, leaving 9 bases between them. The CDR3 spans 14 residues. Looked up from germline, CDR1 is SGHRS and CDR2 is YFSETQ. Assay used: immunoSEQ multiplex PCR; TCRdb lists only in-frame clones, some missing. The sample has roughly 230,000 clones; more than 80% are singletons. Sequenced material: peripheral blood. The J gene is TRBJ2-7, the V gene TRBV5-1; no definite D call. The TCR sequence derives from a human donor in a cohort sampled during active COVID-19. The CDR3 loop is CASSLVEPPYEQYF. CDR3 sequence (DNA): TGCGCCAGCAGCTTGGTGGAGCCTCCCTACGAGCAGTACTTC.